These T cell receptor beta chains were read from a single sample in a study of blood T cell repertoires in COVID-19. Libraries were prepared by immunoSEQ multiplex PCR; TCRdb keeps only in-frame clonotypes and omits some of them. Found here are around 160,000 clones, 90% of them singletons; the top ten hold 18%. Specimen: peripheral blood. Receptor source: a man aged 55 to 70 with active or convalescent COVID-19. Each CDR3 is given with its conserved first and last residue. A D gene is named only where the DNA matches it firmly. Size values are once, few and many counts, or a class for expanded clones, and some rows have none.

V gene: TRBV5-1; J gene: TRBJ2-1; D gene: TRBD2; clone size: .; CDR3 protein: CASSRSGGAYNEQFF; CDR3 DNA: TGCGCCAGCAGTCGAAGCGGGGGGGCCTACAATGAGCAGTTCTTC
V gene: TRBV2; J gene: TRBJ1-5; D gene: .; clone size: .; CDR3 protein: CASSEDHSNQPQHF; CDR3 DNA: TGTGCCAGCAGTGAAGATCATAGCAATCAGCCCCAGCATTTT
V gene: TRBV4-1; J gene: TRBJ2-3; D gene: TRBD2; clone size: few; CDR3 protein: CASSRTSGGTDTQYF; CDR3 DNA: TGCGCCAGCAGCCGTACTAGCGGGGGCACAGATACGCAGTATTTT
V gene: TRBV5-4; J gene: TRBJ2-7; D gene: TRBD2; clone size: .; CDR3 protein: CASSPPGTSLYEQYF; CDR3 DNA: TGTGCCAGCAGCCCACCCGGGACTAGTCTGTACGAGCAGTACTTC
V gene: TRBV18; J gene: TRBJ1-1; D gene: .; clone size: .; CDR3 protein: CASSPGRGGDTEAFF; CDR3 DNA: TGTGCCAGCTCACCAGGGAGAGGGGGGGACACTGAAGCTTTCTTT
V gene: TRBV18; J gene: TRBJ2-3; D gene: TRBD1; clone size: .; CDR3 protein: CASSGPRRTGGTDTQYF; CDR3 DNA: TGTGCCAGCTCGGGCCCCCGGAGGACAGGGGGCACAGATACGCAGTATTTT
V gene: TRBV18; J gene: TRBJ2-7; D gene: TRBD2; clone size: once; CDR3 protein: CASSPRLAGSEQYF; CDR3 DNA: TGTGCCAGCTCACCCCGACTAGCGGGAAGCGAGCAGTACTTC
V gene: TRBV7-9; J gene: TRBJ1-2; D gene: .; clone size: .; CDR3 protein: CASSKTPGYGYTF; CDR3 DNA: TGTGCCAGCAGCAAAACCCCGGGCTATGGCTACACCTTC
V gene: TRBV27; J gene: TRBJ2-1; D gene: .; clone size: .; CDR3 protein: CASMGLGVPYNEQFF; CDR3 DNA: TGTGCCAGCATGGGTCTCGGAGTACCCTACAATGAGCAGTTCTTC
V gene: TRBV3-1/TRBV3-2; J gene: TRBJ2-1; D gene: TRBD2; clone size: .; CDR3 protein: CASSPPWGGLAGGSSYNEQFF; CDR3 DNA: TGTGCCAGCAGCCCCCCTTGGGGGGGACTAGCGGGAGGGTCCTCATACAATGAGCAGTTCTTC
V gene: TRBV4-1; J gene: TRBJ2-1; D gene: TRBD2; clone size: .; CDR3 protein: CASSQFGLAGGFSYNEQFF; CDR3 DNA: TGCGCCAGCAGCCAATTCGGACTAGCGGGGGGCTTCTCCTACAATGAGCAGTTCTTC
V gene: TRBV6-5; J gene: TRBJ1-1; D gene: .; clone size: .; CDR3 protein: CASSYRTQRGTEAFF; CDR3 DNA: TGTGCCAGCAGTTACCGAACACAGCGGGGCACTGAAGCTTTCTTT
V gene: TRBV10-3; J gene: TRBJ2-3; D gene: TRBD2; clone size: .; CDR3 protein: CAISGTSGGRDTQYF; CDR3 DNA: TGTGCCATCAGTGGGACTAGCGGGGGGAGAGATACGCAGTATTTT
V gene: TRBV12-3/TRBV12-4; J gene: TRBJ2-2; D gene: .; clone size: .; CDR3 protein: CASRRENTGELFF; CDR3 DNA: TGTGCCAGCAGGAGGGAAAACACCGGGGAGCTGTTTTTT
V gene: TRBV30; J gene: TRBJ2-1; D gene: TRBD2; clone size: .; CDR3 protein: CAWSAASGYNEQFF; CDR3 DNA: TGTGCCTGGAGTGCAGCTAGCGGGTACAATGAGCAGTTCTTC
V gene: TRBV11-2; J gene: TRBJ1-1; D gene: .; clone size: .; CDR3 protein: CASSLDRGQRNTEAFF; CDR3 DNA: TGTGCCAGCAGCTTAGATCGAGGACAGCGAAACACTGAAGCTTTCTTT
V gene: TRBV24-1; J gene: TRBJ2-2; D gene: TRBD2; clone size: .; CDR3 protein: CATSGTSGSISGELFF; CDR3 DNA: TGTGCCACCAGTGGGACTAGCGGGAGTATAAGCGGGGAGCTGTTTTTT
V gene: TRBV19; J gene: TRBJ2-7; D gene: TRBD1; clone size: once; CDR3 protein: CASSRYLTRDRGVYEQYF; CDR3 DNA: TGTGCCAGTAGTAGGTACCTAACCCGGGACAGGGGTGTCTACGAGCAGTACTTC
V gene: TRBV11-3; J gene: TRBJ2-7; D gene: TRBD1; clone size: .; CDR3 protein: CASSSRDRATYEQYF; CDR3 DNA: TGTGCCAGCAGCTCCCGGGACAGGGCTACCTACGAGCAGTACTTC